This TCR beta chain derives from a study of blood T cell repertoires in COVID-19. The CDR3 sequence is 16 residues long. V lost 3 bases to trimming and J lost 5 bases; unmatched junction nucleotides: 7. Per germline, CDR1 MNHNY and CDR2 SVGAGI (reference sequence). Profiled with immunoSEQ multiplex PCR; TCRdb holds only in-frame clones, not every one. This table has about 180,000 clones, about 81% appearing once. The Seattle patients joined while their infection was active and were tracked longitudinally afterward. The sample consisted of peripheral blood. The rearrangement joins TRBV6-6 to TRBJ2-2, with 9 nucleotides matching TRBD2. This TCR derives from a woman at least 80 years old with COVID-19, enrolled during active disease. The CDR3 spells CASSYQASGVTGELFF. As DNA, the CDR3 is TGTGCCAGCAGTTATCAGGCTAGCGGGGTGACCGGGGAGCTGTTTTTT.